Included here is one T cell receptor (beta chain) sequence, with context. Antigen specificity is unknown. This entry is derived from a study of identifying expanded T cells in peripheral blood. Study-wide points: Differentially abundant clones: about 1.1 between replicates, about 15 at two to three weeks, less than 20 at four.

Some clones are missing from TCRdb's copy, which holds only in-frame ones; the method was immunoSEQ multiplex PCR. The table shows approximately 110,000 clones, with more than 85% occurring only once. The sample taken for sequencing was blood. This receptor was identified in a person aged 18 to 75 in good health.

DNA for the CDR3: TGTGCCAGCAGCTGGGACGGGGAGGGAAGGTCGGCTGAAGCTTTCTTT. Translating gives CASSWDGEGRSAEAFF. The gene calls are TRBV7-9 and TRBJ1-1; D perhaps matches TRBD1 (5 bases). The ends were cut back, 4 bases at V and 6 bases at J, with 21 bases in the middle. Germline V gene lookup returns CDR1 SEHNR and CDR2 FQNEAQ (reference sequence). This CDR3 spans 16 amino acids.